The 16 T cell receptor beta chains below all came from one sample that was sequenced in a study of response to subunit inactivated influenza vaccine. TCRdb re-derived calls from the RT-PCR reads in MiXCR, one entry per CDR3 protein. The data contain 500,000 to 550,000 distinct CDR3 sequences, less than 25% of them singletons. These data were likewise used in another study, on T cells expressing NK-cell markers. This second study says: UMI-tagged 5'RACE template switching yielded the TCR beta cDNA.

The sample consisted of CD4+ T cells sorted from PBMCs, taken 12 days after vaccination. Receptor source: a man between 45 and 60 years old who received an inactivated influenza vaccine.

The V call is TRBV28, the J call TRBJ2-1, with D possibly being TRBD1 (6 bases). Germline V CDR1 and CDR2: MDHEN, SYDVKM. V gave up 5 bases and J gave up 10 bases, with 15 bases separating them. There are 13 residues in the CDR3. The CDR3 DNA reads TGTGCCAGCAGTGTACCGGGACACGGGGAGCAGTTCTTC. Protein: CASSVPGHGEQFF.

The chain links TRBV7-2 to TRBJ1-1, with TRBD1 identical over 8 bases. This CDR3 contains 17 residues. V gave up 1 base and J gave up 1 base; unmatched junction bases: 8. Per the germline V gene, CDR1 is SGHTA and CDR2 is FQGNSA. The CDR3 sequence: CASSLVLAGGKNTEAFF. The DNA for the CDR3 is TGTGCCAGCAGCTTAGTTTTGGCAGGGGGCAAGAACACTGAAGCTTTCTTT. The variable domain in full, with the rest retrieved from reference TRBV7-2 and TRBJ1-1, is GAGVSQSPSNKVTEKGKDVELRCDPISGHTALYWYRQSLGQGLEFLIYFQGNSAPDKSGLPSDRFSAERTGGSVSTLTIQRTQQEDSAVYLCASSLVLAGGKNTEAFFGQGTRLTVV.

The V call is TRBV20-1, the J call TRBJ2-1; 8 positions match TRBD1. V was clipped by 5 bases and J by 4 bases; unmatched bases: 7. The CDR3 consists of 14 residues. Germline assignment: CDR1 DFQATT and CDR2 SNEGSKA (reference sequence). The CDR3 region has the DNA TGCAGTGCTTTAGGGACAGGCCATTACAATGAGCAGTTCTTC. Translation: CSALGTGHYNEQFF.

The table lists this clonotype with a few counts. This chain uses TRBV7-2 with TRBJ2-7, with no clear D. CDR3 size: 12 residues. V was shortened by 4 bases and J by 3 bases, with 7 bases between the two germline ends. Germline V gives CDR1 SGHTA, CDR2 FQGNSA. DNA for the CDR3: TGTGCCAGCAGCTCCGACGGCTACGAGCAGTACTTC. As protein: CASSSDGYEQYF.

A few counts support this clonotype. This chain uses TRBV29-1 with TRBJ1-1; possibly TRBD1 for D (5 bases). Trimming removed 4 bases from V and 5 bases from J, with 14 bases in between. The CDR3 extends over 13 amino acids. CDR1 is SQVTM and CDR2 is ANQGSEA in the germline V gene. The CDR3 DNA follows: TGCAGCGTTGGGAACCGGGGGGGGACTGAAGCTTTCTTT. Its translation is CSVGNRGGTEAFF.

The table lists this clonotype with a few counts. The chain joins TRBV3-1 to TRBJ1-2; possibly TRBD1 for D (5 bases). Germline CDR1 reads LGHDT; CDR2 reads YNNKEL (reference sequence). V gave up 7 bases and J gave up 4 bases, with 16 bases separating them. CDR3 length: 14 amino acids. In DNA form, the CDR3 reads TGTGCCAGCAACCGCCAGGGTTACGGCTATGGCTACACCTTC. It specifies CASNRQGYGYGYTF.

The rearrangement uses TRBV5-1 and TRBJ2-1; D is uncertain. Trimming removed 4 bases from V and 4 bases from J, with 15 bases in between. Per the germline V gene, CDR1 is SGHRS and CDR2 is YFSETQ. This CDR3 spans 15 amino acids. The CDR3, as DNA: TGCGCCAGCAGCCCAACCCAAGAGCGTTACAATGAGCAGTTCTTC. It encodes CASSPTQERYNEQFF.

The rearrangement uses TRBV10-3 and TRBJ2-7; TRBD1 matches 12 bases. This CDR3 is 15 amino acids long. Germline lookup yields CDR1 ENHRY and CDR2 SYGVKD. The V gene end was trimmed by 5 bases and the J gene end by 7 bases; junction bases not matched to a gene: 9. CDR3 protein: CAISSGTGGSEEQYF. The DNA of the CDR3 is TGTGCCATCAGTTCCGGGACAGGGGGCTCGGAAGAGCAGTACTTC.

This clonotype has more than one count but fewer than ten. V usage is TRBV4-2 and J usage is TRBJ1-2; no clear D gene. Germline lookup yields CDR1 LGHNA and CDR2 YNFKEQ. There are 15 residues in the CDR3. Trimming left V 0 bases short and J 5 bases short, with 13 bases between. The CDR3, as DNA: TGTGCCAGCAGCCAAGATAGGCTCCTTTTATATGGCTACACCTTC. Translating gives CASSQDRLLLYGYTF.

The chain joins TRBV10-2 to TRBJ2-7; tentative D call: TRBD2 (5 bases). CDR1 is WSHSY and CDR2 is SAAADI in the germline V gene. The V and J ends lost 0 bases and 5 bases respectively, with 8 bases between them. This CDR3 region has 13 residues. In DNA, the CDR3 is TGCGCCAGCAGTGAGTCGACTACGCACGAGCAGTACTTC. It yields the protein CASSESTTHEQYF.

This clonotype was picked up a small number of times. The chain is built from TRBV11-2 and TRBJ2-1, with TRBD2 matching over 10 bases. The CDR3 extends over 20 amino acids. Germline assignment: CDR1 SGHAT and CDR2 FQNNGV. After removal of 0 bases from V and 1 base from J, the junction contained 12 bases not matched to a gene. CDR3 DNA sequence: TGTGCCAGCAGCTTAGATTCTGGGCTAGCGGGGGTAAGATCCTACAATGAGCAGTTCTTC. This gives the protein CASSLDSGLAGVRSYNEQFF.

The chain joins TRBV12-3 or TRBV12-4 to TRBJ2-7; D is perhaps TRBD1 (5 bases). V was trimmed by 3 bases and J by 6 bases, leaving 21 bases between them. This CDR3 is 16 amino acids long. CDR3 sequence reads: CASSFLPLQVKGEQYF. The CDR3 DNA follows: TGTGCCAGCAGTTTCCTTCCGTTACAGGTTAAAGGCGAGCAGTACTTC.

This clonotype was picked up many times. The genes are TRBV12-3 or TRBV12-4 and TRBJ2-7; 9 nucleotides align to TRBD2. The CDR3 runs 15 residues. J gave up 5 bases and V 3 bases, and 8 bases lay outside the gene matches. CDR3 coding DNA: TGTGCCAGCAGTTTGCCTAGCGGGATTTCTAACGAGCAGTACTTC. Translated: CASSLPSGISNEQYF.

The rearrangement joins TRBV6-2 or TRBV6-3 to TRBJ2-4; D is uncertain. Germline CDR1 reads MNHEY; CDR2 reads SVGEGT. Between the trimmed V and J ends, which lost 7 bases and 0 bases, there was a span of 16 bases. The length of the CDR3 is 16 residues. The CDR3: CASTRFGDIAKNIQYF. The CDR3 DNA is TGTGCCAGCACCCGTTTCGGAGATATAGCCAAAAACATTCAGTACTTC.

A few counts support this clonotype. CDR3 bases: TGCGCCAGCAGCCAAGGTCTCCGGGACAGGAGCTACGAGCAGTACTTC. The encoded protein is CASSQGLRDRSYEQYF. The chain carries TRBV4-3 and TRBJ2-7; 8 bases agree with TRBD1. CDR3 length: 16 residues. V gave up 1 base and J gave up 3 bases; unmatched junction bases: 8. Germline V gene lookup returns CDR1 LGHNA and CDR2 YSLEER.

A word on this clonotype: A read error may account for a junction end that differs from germline. This chain uses TRBV5-6 with TRBJ2-2; D gene uncertain. The CDR3 loop spans 13 amino acids. Germline loops: CDR1 SGHDT, CDR2 YYEEEE. The CDR3 DNA is TGTGCCAGCAGCTTGGAGAACACCCGGGAGCTGTTTTTT. Protein product: CASSLENTRELFF.